Below, 9 T cell receptor beta chains from the same sample are listed, as sequenced in a study of beta chain features in type 1 diabetes. Points from the study as a whole: TCRB CDR3s from Type 1 diabetes patients were moderately but significantly shorter in all four CD4+ subsets.

TCRB transcripts that were expressed got sequenced, as all of the isolated RNA had been reverse transcribed. Clones were sequenced by immunoSEQ multiplex PCR, and TCRdb holds only the in-frame ones, with some missing. The sample lists around 150,000 clones, 7% to 9.5% occurring once. These TCRs are of unknown antigen specificity. Sequencing was done on a sample of central memory CD4+ T cells from blood. The origin of the receptors is a woman in her twenties or thirties with type 1 diabetes.

The chain joins TRBV5-1 to TRBJ1-2; 11 nucleotides align to TRBD1. The CDR3 loop spans 16 amino acids. The V segment lost 0 bases and the J segment 2 bases; nucleotides outside the gene matches: 3. Germline CDR1 SGHRS, CDR2 YFSETQ. This CDR3 is CASSLGGQGENYGYTF. CDR3 coding DNA: TGCGCCAGCAGCTTGGGGGGACAGGGGGAAAACTATGGCTACACCTTC.

This chain joins TRBV13 and TRBJ1-2, with D uncertain. Germline values: CDR1 PRHDT, CDR2 FYEKMQ (reference sequence). The CDR3 consists of 12 residues. Trimming cost V 0 bases and J 8 bases, with 7 bases left between them. This CDR3 is CASSLGTGGYTF. The CDR3 region has the DNA TGTGCCAGCAGCTTAGGGACTGGGGGCTACACCTTC.

This chain connects TRBV10-3 to TRBJ1-4; TRBD1 aligns across 7 bases. Per germline, CDR1 ENHRY and CDR2 SYGVKD. The J segment lost 7 bases and the V segment lost 2 bases, leaving 4 bases of the junction unmatched. This CDR3 has 14 residues. CDR3 nucleotides: TGTGCCATCAGTGAGAGACAGGGAAGTGAAAAACTGTTTTTT. Its protein is CAISERQGSEKLFF.

The chain uses TRBV15 and TRBJ2-3, with TRBD1 identical over 11 bases. The germline CDR1 and CDR2 sequences are LNHNV and YYDKDF (reference sequence). The CDR3 contains 17 residues. V was pared by 3 bases and J by 2 bases, with 7 bases of the junction left unmatched. The CDR3 nucleotides read TGTGCCACCAGCAGTCGAGGACAGGGGGCTGTCACAGATACGCAGTATTTT. Translated: CATSSRGQGAVTDTQYF.

The gene calls are TRBV7-3 and TRBJ2-3; 8 bases agree with TRBD2. Germline-derived CDR1 and CDR2 are SGHTA and FQGTGA. The CDR3 spans 15 residues. The J segment lost 6 bases and the V segment lost 6 bases, leaving 11 bases of the junction unmatched. CDR3 amino acids: CASSLTSGSRDTQYF. The CDR3 DNA reads TGTGCCAGCAGTCTGACCAGCGGGAGTAGGGATACGCAGTATTTT. Based on the CDR3 plus reference TRBV7-3 and TRBJ2-3, the full variable domain is GAGVSQTPSNKVTEKGKYVELRCDPISGHTALYWYRQSLGQGPEFLIYFQGTGAADDSGLPNDRFFAVRPEGSVSTLKIQRTERGDSAVYLCASSLTSGSRDTQYFGPGTRLTVL.

This clone was counted a few times. V and J are TRBV5-1 and TRBJ2-5; TRBD2 is a possible D gene (6 bases). Germline-derived CDR1 and CDR2 are SGHRS and YFSETQ. The length of the CDR3 is 14 residues. Trimming took 1 base from V and 5 from J, leaving 12 bases between them. CDR3 nucleotides: TGCGCCAGCAGCTTGCCTAGCGCGGGGGAGACCCAGTACTTC. Its protein product is CASSLPSAGETQYF.

This chain connects TRBV30 to TRBJ2-1; D gene uncertain. The CDR3 covers 10 residues. V was clipped by 0 bases and J by 9 bases, with 3 bases between them. Germline values: CDR1 GTSNPN, CDR2 SVGIG (reference sequence). CDR3 bases: TGTGCCTGGAGTGTACTTGAGCAGTTCTTC. As protein: CAWSVLEQFF. Full variable domain (rest looked up from reference TRBV30 and TRBJ2-1): SQTIHQWPATLVQPVGSPLSLECTVEGTSNPNLYWYRQAAGRGLQLLFYSVGIGQISSEVPQNLSASRPQDRQFILSSKKLLLSDSGFYLCAWSVLEQFFGPGTRLTVL.

J is TRBJ1-2 and V is TRBV29-1; TRBD1 matches 7 bases. Germline CDR1 and CDR2: SQVTM and ANQGSEA. The CDR3 sequence is 11 residues long. V lost 7 bases and J lost 4; bases outside the gene matches: 3. Here the CDR3 reads CSADRVYGYTF. The CDR3 DNA reads as TGCAGCGCTGACAGGGTCTATGGCTACACCTTC.

There are a few counts of this clone. This chain links TRBV2 with TRBJ2-1; 11 nucleotides align to TRBD2. The V gene end was trimmed by 6 bases and the J gene end by 0 bases; junction bases not matched to a gene: 4. The length of the CDR3 is 16 residues. CDR1 and CDR2 from the germline V gene are SNHLY and FYNNEI. CDR3 DNA sequence: TGTGCCAGCAGCGGAACTAGCGGGAGCTCCTACAATGAGCAGTTCTTC. Its protein product is CASSGTSGSSYNEQFF.